This T cell receptor beta chain was sequenced in a study of vaccination effects on CD4 cells after COVID-19. Overall study context: Before sequencing took place, the ViraFEST assay used viral peptide pools to expand antigen-specific CD4+ T cells. Following the second dose by a median of 72 days, the post-vaccine samples were obtained.

The CDR3 contains 15 residues. Trimming took 1 base from V and 1 from J, leaving 10 bases between them. Germline V gene data show CDR1 as KGHSH and CDR2 as LQKENI. Subsequent to a culture period of 10 days, CD4+ T cells were isolated. Two doses of BNT162b2 or mRNA-1273 vaccine were administered to participants. Nucleocapsid antibody tests were negative, and the vaccine recipients had no prior SARS-CoV-2 infection. Study-level findings and limits: Convalescent patients in the study were few, and early post-infection timepoints were absent.

The assay was immunoSEQ multiplex PCR, and TCRdb's table has in-frame clones only and misses some. The table shows fewer than 75,000 clones, with more than 60% occurring only once. Details on this clone: Its antigen is as yet unknown.

This clonotype was sampled from a human donor who received a COVID-19 vaccine. The source material was CD4+ T cells from PBMCs cultured without peptide, sampled after COVID-19 vaccination. The rearrangement joins TRBV18 to TRBJ1-1; D is unresolved. In DNA form, the CDR3 reads TGTGCCAGCTCACCACAAGGGCAAGAGAACACTGAAGCTTTCTTT. It yields the protein CASSPQGQENTEAFF.